A selection of T cell receptor beta chains follows, all from one sample in a study of T-cell reconstitution after alpha-beta-depleted transplantation in children. From the PCR reads, TCRdb called clonotypes with MiXCR, one entry per CDR3 protein. Of about 600,000 distinct CDR3 sequences listed, over 10% are singletons. The sample was PBMCs, mostly from graft donor cells, taken 360 days after TCRalphabeta/CD19-depleted stem cell transplant. The receptors here all came from a male patient aged 10-17 years who had a stem cell transplant for acute myeloid leukemia, so the T cells may come from the graft donor. Both conserved end residues are part of each CDR3. Fields, in order: J gene, clone size, V gene, D gene, CDR3 DNA, CDR3 protein. The D gene is left open where the match is weak. Only some rows state a clone size, as once, few, many or a class for expanded clones.

J gene: TRBJ2-7
clone size: few
V gene: TRBV29-1
D gene: TRBD2
CDR3 DNA: TGCAGCGTTGAAGGTGTGGCTAGCGGGACCTACGAGCAGTACTTC
CDR3 protein: CSVEGVASGTYEQYF

J gene: TRBJ1-2
clone size: many
V gene: TRBV12-3/TRBV12-4
D gene: NA
CDR3 DNA: TGTGCCACCGCCCAAGGGCGCCACTATGGCTACACCTTC
CDR3 protein: CATAQGRHYGYTF

J gene: TRBJ2-6
clone size: few
V gene: TRBV19
D gene: NA
CDR3 DNA: TGTGCCAGTAGTATCCAGGGCTCCCTCTCTGGGGCCAACGTCCTGACTTTC
CDR3 protein: CASSIQGSLSGANVLTF

J gene: TRBJ2-5
clone size: few
V gene: TRBV7-2
D gene: NA
CDR3 DNA: TGTGCCAGCAGCCTAATTAAGAGGGCTTGGGAGACCCAGTACTTC
CDR3 protein: CASSLIKRAWETQYF

J gene: TRBJ2-1
clone size: NA
V gene: TRBV27
D gene: TRBD1
CDR3 DNA: TGTGCCAGCAGCGTGACAGGGACGTTAAATGAGCAGTTCTTC
CDR3 protein: CASSVTGTLNEQFF

J gene: TRBJ2-5
clone size: NA
V gene: TRBV6-2/TRBV6-3
D gene: TRBD2
CDR3 DNA: TGTGCCAGCAGTTACGGGACTAGCGGGAGTTTAGAGACCCAGTACTTC
CDR3 protein: CASSYGTSGSLETQYF

J gene: TRBJ2-1
clone size: NA
V gene: TRBV27
D gene: NA
CDR3 DNA: TGTGCCAGCAGTTTAGCCGGTCTCCCCTATTACAATGAGCAGTTCTTC
CDR3 protein: CASSLAGLPYYNEQFF

J gene: TRBJ2-4
clone size: many
V gene: TRBV7-8
D gene: TRBD2
CDR3 DNA: TGTGCCAGCAGCTTATTAGCGGGCGAACTAGCCAAAAACATTCAGTACTTC
CDR3 protein: CASSLLAGELAKNIQYF

J gene: TRBJ1-4
clone size: few
V gene: TRBV7-9
D gene: TRBD1
CDR3 DNA: TGTGCCAGCAGCTTGTACAGGGGTTCAACTAATGAAAAACTGTTTTTT
CDR3 protein: CASSLYRGSTNEKLFF

J gene: TRBJ2-7
clone size: many
V gene: TRBV29-1
D gene: NA
CDR3 DNA: TGCAGCGTGGGGGACAAGGCCTACGAGCAGTACTTC
CDR3 protein: CSVGDKAYEQYF

J gene: TRBJ2-1
clone size: few
V gene: TRBV11-1
D gene: NA
CDR3 DNA: TGTGCCAGCAGCTTAGGACCTACCCTAGGTGGCTCCTACAATGAGCAGTTCTTC
CDR3 protein: CASSLGPTLGGSYNEQFF

J gene: TRBJ2-7
clone size: many
V gene: TRBV6-5
D gene: NA
CDR3 DNA: TGTGCCAGCTGCGCAGGGGAGAGGGAGCAGTACTTC
CDR3 protein: CASCAGEREQYF

J gene: TRBJ2-1
clone size: NA
V gene: TRBV29-1
D gene: NA
CDR3 DNA: TGCAGCGTCTGGACGGTCGCCTACAATGAGCAGTTCTTC
CDR3 protein: CSVWTVAYNEQFF

J gene: TRBJ2-2
clone size: many
V gene: TRBV7-2
D gene: NA
CDR3 DNA: TGTGCCAGCAGCCCCCTCCTTGGTGGGAGGTACCCCGGGGAGCTGTTTTTT
CDR3 protein: CASSPLLGGRYPGELFF

J gene: TRBJ2-1
clone size: many
V gene: TRBV5-1
D gene: NA
CDR3 DNA: TGCGCCAGCAGCCCACGACTGCCCTTGAGCTCCTACAATGAGCAGTTCTTC
CDR3 protein: CASSPRLPLSSYNEQFF

J gene: TRBJ1-1
clone size: few
V gene: TRBV29-1
D gene: NA
CDR3 DNA: TGCAGCGTTGCTTTTGATGAAGCTTTCTTT
CDR3 protein: CSVAFDEAFF

J gene: TRBJ1-1
clone size: many
V gene: TRBV5-1
D gene: TRBD1
CDR3 DNA: TGCGCCAGCGTACAGGGGTCGGCAGCTTTCTTT
CDR3 protein: CASVQGSAAFF

J gene: TRBJ2-1
clone size: many
V gene: TRBV29-1
D gene: TRBD2
CDR3 DNA: TGCAGCGTTGTAGGTTTGGGGACTAGCGGGAATTACAATGAGCAGTTCTTC
CDR3 protein: CSVVGLGTSGNYNEQFF

J gene: TRBJ2-2
clone size: NA
V gene: TRBV7-9
D gene: TRBD2
CDR3 DNA: TGTGCCAGCAGCCCTGGACTAGCGGCCCTTGACACCGGGGAGCTGTTTTTT
CDR3 protein: CASSPGLAALDTGELFF

J gene: TRBJ2-1
clone size: few
V gene: TRBV5-1
D gene: TRBD2
CDR3 DNA: TGCGCCAGCAGCTTGGGGCTAGCGGGAAAGGGCAATGAGCAGTTCTTC
CDR3 protein: CASSLGLAGKGNEQFF

J gene: TRBJ2-1
clone size: few
V gene: TRBV6-2/TRBV6-3
D gene: NA
CDR3 DNA: TGTGCCAGCAGTTACAGGGGGGAGCAGTTCTTC
CDR3 protein: CASSYRGEQFF

J gene: TRBJ1-1
clone size: few
V gene: TRBV4-2
D gene: NA
CDR3 DNA: TGTGCCAGCAGCCAAGGACGGCGAGGGCGGGGGGAGACTGAAGCTTTCTTT
CDR3 protein: CASSQGRRGRGETEAFF

J gene: TRBJ2-1
clone size: many
V gene: TRBV20-1
D gene: TRBD2
CDR3 DNA: TGCAGTGCTTGGACTAGCGGGAGAGGAAGTGAGCAGTTCTTC
CDR3 protein: CSAWTSGRGSEQFF

J gene: TRBJ2-2
clone size: NA
V gene: TRBV19
D gene: TRBD2
CDR3 DNA: TGTGCCAGTAGACGGACTAGCGGTGACACCGGGGAGCTGTTTTTT
CDR3 protein: CASRRTSGDTGELFF

J gene: TRBJ2-7
clone size: few
V gene: TRBV3-1
D gene: TRBD2
CDR3 DNA: TGTGCCAGCAGCCAGAGACTAGCGGGCGTTCAAACTTCCTACGAGCAGTACTTC
CDR3 protein: CASSQRLAGVQTSYEQYF

J gene: TRBJ2-3
clone size: NA
V gene: TRBV29-1
D gene: NA
CDR3 DNA: TGCAGCGGAGACAGAACAGATACGCAGTATTTT
CDR3 protein: CSGDRTDTQYF

J gene: TRBJ2-3
clone size: few
V gene: TRBV5-1
D gene: TRBD1
CDR3 DNA: TGCGCCAGCAGCTCGATAACCCAGGGGGCAGATACGCAGTATTTT
CDR3 protein: CASSSITQGADTQYF

J gene: TRBJ1-3
clone size: NA
V gene: TRBV28
D gene: NA
CDR3 DNA: TGTGCCAGCAGCCCCCACCAGGGGTTGACCTCTGGAAACACCATATATTTT
CDR3 protein: CASSPHQGLTSGNTIYF

J gene: TRBJ2-7
clone size: NA
V gene: TRBV20-1
D gene: TRBD2
CDR3 DNA: TGCAGTGCAACGGGACTAGCGGTCTCCTACGAGCAGTACTTC
CDR3 protein: CSATGLAVSYEQYF

J gene: TRBJ2-2
clone size: many
V gene: TRBV20-1
D gene: TRBD2
CDR3 DNA: TGCAGTGCTGGCCGGGGGGGCACCGGGGAGCTGTTTTTT
CDR3 protein: CSAGRGGTGELFF

J gene: TRBJ2-7
clone size: many
V gene: TRBV7-9
D gene: NA
CDR3 DNA: TGTGCCAGCAGCCTGGGGACCGTGAGCTCCTACGAGCAGTACTTC
CDR3 protein: CASSLGTVSSYEQYF

J gene: TRBJ1-4
clone size: few
V gene: TRBV28
D gene: NA
CDR3 DNA: TGTGCCAGCAGTTTATTCCCGGGGGAAAAAAATGAAAAACTGTTTTTT
CDR3 protein: CASSLFPGEKNEKLFF

J gene: TRBJ1-1
clone size: few
V gene: TRBV20-1
D gene: NA
CDR3 DNA: TGCAGTGCTAGTTTCCTGGGGATAGAGTCTGAAGCTTTCTTT
CDR3 protein: CSASFLGIESEAFF

J gene: TRBJ2-7
clone size: many
V gene: TRBV10-3
D gene: TRBD1
CDR3 DNA: TGTGCCAGCCTTCGGACAGGGACCTACGAGCAGTACTTC
CDR3 protein: CASLRTGTYEQYF

J gene: TRBJ2-3
clone size: NA
V gene: TRBV14
D gene: TRBD1
CDR3 DNA: TGTGCCAGCAGCCAACGGACAGGGGTCACAGATACGCAGTATTTT
CDR3 protein: CASSQRTGVTDTQYF

J gene: TRBJ2-1
clone size: many
V gene: TRBV4-3
D gene: TRBD2
CDR3 DNA: TGCGCCAGCATCGACGGAGCGGGAGTTTACAATGAGCAGTTCTTC
CDR3 protein: CASIDGAGVYNEQFF

J gene: TRBJ1-5
clone size: NA
V gene: TRBV2
D gene: NA
CDR3 DNA: TGTGCCAGCAGTACCCTAGCTACCCCCAATCAGCCCCAGCATTTT
CDR3 protein: CASSTLATPNQPQHF

J gene: TRBJ2-7
clone size: many
V gene: TRBV20-1
D gene: TRBD2
CDR3 DNA: TGCAGTCGACTAGCGGGAGCCCACGAGCAGTACTTC
CDR3 protein: CSRLAGAHEQYF

J gene: TRBJ2-7
clone size: few
V gene: TRBV2
D gene: NA
CDR3 DNA: TGTGCCAGCAGTTCTCTTCGACAGGCCTACGAGCAGTACTTC
CDR3 protein: CASSSLRQAYEQYF

J gene: TRBJ1-3
clone size: few
V gene: TRBV10-3
D gene: NA
CDR3 DNA: TGTGCCGCCAGAGATATTGGAAACACCATATATTTT
CDR3 protein: CAARDIGNTIYF

J gene: TRBJ2-3
clone size: few
V gene: TRBV11-2
D gene: NA
CDR3 DNA: TGTGCCAGCAGCTTCCAGGGCGGTGTTATAGATACGCAGTATTTT
CDR3 protein: CASSFQGGVIDTQYF

J gene: TRBJ2-7
clone size: NA
V gene: TRBV12-3/TRBV12-4
D gene: NA
CDR3 DNA: TGTGCCAGCAGCTTACAGGGTCCGTGGGGGCAGTACTTC
CDR3 protein: CASSLQGPWGQYF

J gene: TRBJ2-1
clone size: NA
V gene: TRBV20-1
D gene: NA
CDR3 DNA: TGCAGTGCTAGACAGGGAAATGAGCAGTTCTTC
CDR3 protein: CSARQGNEQFF

J gene: TRBJ2-7
clone size: many
V gene: TRBV4-2
D gene: NA
CDR3 DNA: TGTGCCAGCAGCCCGAGACCCACGAACTCCTACGAGCAGTACTTC
CDR3 protein: CASSPRPTNSYEQYF

J gene: TRBJ2-2
clone size: many
V gene: TRBV7-2
D gene: NA
CDR3 DNA: TGTGCCAGCAGCTTAATGTGGGCTAGGAGCGCCGGGGAGCTGTTTTTT
CDR3 protein: CASSLMWARSAGELFF